This passage covers 19 T cell receptor beta chains from one sample sequenced in a study of CD8+ T cells in alopecia areata. RNA, once extracted, was reverse transcribed into cDNA for use as the sequencing template. TCRdb keeps only in-frame clones here, not all; method: immunoSEQ multiplex PCR. The sample carries around 170,000 clones, approximately 50% recorded once. Treatment described: oral pan-JAK inhibitor, 5-10 mg twice daily. Source: CD8+ T cells sorted from blood, taken at week 52, from a patient treated with tofacitinib. Receptors originate from a human donor with alopecia areata.

This CDR3 is CASTGKLNSYEQYF. The CDR3 nucleotides read TGTGCCAGCACGGGGAAATTAAACTCCTACGAGCAGTACTTC. This sequence joins TRBV27 and TRBJ2-7; maybe TRBD2 (5 bases). Per the germline V gene, CDR1 is MNHEY and CDR2 is SMNVEV (reference sequence). V was pared by 7 bases and J by 0 bases, with 13 bases between. The CDR3 loop spans 14 amino acids.

V and J are TRBV2 and TRBJ2-3, with TRBD2 identical over 9 bases. This CDR3 is 16 amino acids long. Germline V lookup: CDR1 SNHLY, CDR2 FYNNEI. V dropped 5 bases and J dropped 1; count of bases not matched to a gene: 7. CDR3 residues: CASSSPSSGGTDTQYF. The CDR3 DNA reads TGTGCCAGCAGTTCTCCTTCTAGCGGGGGCACAGATACGCAGTATTTT.

In DNA form, the CDR3 reads TGTGCCAGCAGTTTGTCGGCGGGGGAGTTCTACGAGCAGTACTTC. Translation gives CASSLSAGEFYEQYF. The gene calls are TRBV27 and TRBJ2-7, with 7 bases identical to TRBD2. The CDR3 loop spans 15 amino acids. J gave up 3 bases and V 3 bases, and 8 bases lay outside the gene matches. Germline V CDR1 and CDR2: MNHEY, SMNVEV (reference sequence).

CDR3 nucleotide sequence: TGTGCCAGCACCGACCTAGCAGAGGAAGAGACCCAGTACTTC. Protein sequence: CASTDLAEEETQYF. The chain uses TRBV5-4 and TRBJ2-5; D is perhaps TRBD2 (5 bases). Germline assignment: CDR1 SGHNT and CDR2 YYREEE (reference sequence). The CDR3 length is 14 residues. The ends were cut back, 6 bases at V and 3 bases at J, with 15 bases in the middle.

This clone was picked up a small number of times. The CDR3 DNA follows: TGCGCCAGCAGCCAAGAGCGCGACAATGAGCAGTTCTTC. It specifies CASSQERDNEQFF. This rearrangement joins TRBV4-1 to TRBJ2-1; D unclear. V shed 0 bases and J shed 5 bases, with 5 bases lying between them. The CDR3 spans 13 residues. CDR1 and CDR2 (germline): MGHRA, YSYEKL.

This rearrangement joins TRBV6-5 to TRBJ1-1, with D tentatively TRBD1 (5 bases). Germline-derived CDR1 and CDR2 are MNHEY and SVGAGI. CDR3 length equals 12 residues. V lost 6 bases, J lost 6 bases, and 11 bases lay in between. CDR3 DNA: TGTGCCAGCAGGGATCAGGGTTCTGAAGCTTTCTTT. Its protein product is CASRDQGSEAFF.

This clone has just a few counts. The chain recombines TRBV9 with TRBJ1-5; possibly TRBD1 for D (5 bases). There are 15 residues in the CDR3. Looked up from germline, CDR1 is SGDLS and CDR2 is YYNGEE. Trimming removed 4 bases from V and 3 bases from J, with 14 bases in between. The CDR3 bases are TGTGCCAGCAGCACCGACCCAGGGATCAATCAGCCCCAGCATTTT. As protein: CASSTDPGINQPQHF.

This clone was recorded a few times. The V call is TRBV30, the J call TRBJ1-1, with a tentative D call TRBD1 (6 bases). Germline lookup yields CDR1 GTSNPN and CDR2 SVGIG (reference sequence). This CDR3 contains 13 residues. The germline V and J ends were trimmed by 2 bases and 1 base, with 8 bases remaining between them. DNA for the CDR3: TGTGCCTGGAGTCAGGACAGGAACACTGAAGCTTTCTTT. Protein: CAWSQDRNTEAFF. The full variable domain, with the rest looked up from reference TRBV30 and TRBJ1-1, is SQTIHQWPATLVQPVGSPLSLECTVEGTSNPNLYWYRQAAGRGLQLLFYSVGIGQISSEVPQNLSASRPQDRQFILSSKKLLLSDSGFYLCAWSQDRNTEAFFGQGTRLTVV.

A few counts support this clone. V is TRBV9 and J is TRBJ2-5, with D possibly TRBD2 on 6 matching bases. There are 15 residues in the CDR3. The germline CDR1 and CDR2 sequences are SGDLS and YYNGEE. The V gene lost 0 bases and the J gene lost 3 bases, with 12 bases spanning the gap. DNA for the CDR3: TGTGCCAGCAGCGTAGATAGGGGAGGAGAAGAGACCCAGTACTTC. It codes for CASSVDRGGEETQYF.

V gene TRBV25-1 combines with J gene TRBJ2-7; TRBD1 is a possible D gene (6 bases). This CDR3 is built from 14 residues. Per germline, CDR1 MGHDK and CDR2 SYGVNS. V lost 1 base and J 3 bases, leaving 10 bases between the germline ends. Written as DNA, the CDR3 is TGTGCCAGCAGTGAATCAGGGACATACTACGAGCAGTACTTC. The encoded protein is CASSESGTYYEQYF.

This clone was detected a few times. The genes are TRBV7-2 and TRBJ2-3, with 13 bases that match TRBD2. The CDR3 extends over 18 amino acids. Germline CDR1 reads SGHTA; CDR2 reads FQGNSA. Germline trimming cut 1 base from V and 5 bases from J; bases unmatched to any gene: 9. CDR3 sequence: CASSLVVTSGGAGDTQYF. CDR3 DNA: TGTGCCAGCAGCTTAGTCGTTACTAGCGGGGGGGCTGGAGATACGCAGTATTTT.

The sample holds a few counts of this clone. This chain joins TRBV7-2 and TRBJ2-1; D possibly corresponds to TRBD2 (7 bases). Trimming took off 5 bases at V and 10 bases at J, with 12 bases between the two ends. CDR1 is SGHTA, CDR2 FQGNSA, per germline. This CDR3 has 12 residues. The CDR3 DNA is TGTGCCAGCAGCCCCGGGGGGCACGAGCAGTTCTTC. It translates to CASSPGGHEQFF.

This clone was picked up a small number of times. The chain couples TRBV6-5 to TRBJ2-1; tentatively, D is TRBD2 (7 bases). Trimming removed 6 bases from V and 5 bases from J, with 17 bases in between. There are 15 residues in the CDR3. Germline V gives CDR1 MNHEY, CDR2 SVGAGI. The CDR3 protein is CASRWREGVNNEQFF. The CDR3 DNA reads as TGTGCCAGCAGGTGGAGGGAGGGGGTGAACAATGAGCAGTTCTTC.

In nucleotides, the CDR3 is TGTGCCAGCAGTGCCGGACTGGTCGGCGAGCAGTACTTC. It translates to CASSAGLVGEQYF. The rearrangement uses TRBV25-1 and TRBJ2-7, with a tentative D call TRBD2 (5 bases). V was shortened by 4 bases and J by 6 bases, with 13 bases between the two germline ends. The germline V gene encodes CDR1 MGHDK and CDR2 SYGVNS. CDR3 length: 13 residues.

The chain links TRBV6-5 to TRBJ1-2; 7 nucleotides agree with TRBD1. V was clipped by 7 bases and J by 3 bases; unmatched bases: 8. This CDR3 spans 14 amino acids. Germline V gene data show CDR1 as MNHEY and CDR2 as SVGAGI. CDR3: CASTDDRDYYGYTF. CDR3 DNA: TGTGCCAGCACTGACGACAGGGACTACTATGGCTACACCTTC.

The chain joins TRBV9 to TRBJ2-5; tentatively, D is TRBD1 (5 bases). The ends were cut back, 3 bases at V and 6 bases at J, with 12 bases in the middle. Per the germline V gene, CDR1 is SGDLS and CDR2 is YYNGEE. CDR3 length: 13 residues. The CDR3 nucleotides read TGTGCCAGCAGCGAGGGGAATCTGAAGACCCAGTACTTC. It specifies CASSEGNLKTQYF. Supplemented by reference TRBV9 and TRBJ2-5, the full variable domain reads DSGVTQTPKHLITATGQRVTLRCSPRSGDLSVYWYQQSLDQGLQFLIQYYNGEERAKGNILERFSAQQFPDLHSELNLSSLELGDSALYFCASSEGNLKTQYFGPGTRLLVL.

This clone was seen a single time. The gene calls are TRBV7-2 and TRBJ1-5, with unresolved D. The V gene's germline CDR1 is SGHTA and CDR2 FQGNSA. Trimming cost V 7 bases and J 1 base, with 8 bases left between them. The CDR3 sequence is 13 residues long. In DNA, the CDR3 is TGTGCCAGCAACGTTGACAGCAATCAGCCCCAGCATTTT. It codes for CASNVDSNQPQHF.

This chain links TRBV30 with TRBJ2-7, with D unclear. V lost 0 bases and J 7 bases, leaving 10 bases between the germline ends. The germline CDR1 and CDR2 sequences are GTSNPN and SVGIG (reference sequence). The CDR3 contains 12 residues. CDR3 coding DNA: TGTGCCTGGAGTGTTAGTAAGCTAGAGCAGTACTTC. This codes for CAWSVSKLEQYF.

This clone occurred a few times. This chain links TRBV29-1 with TRBJ2-7, with 12 bases fitting TRBD1. The length of the CDR3 is 16 residues. Germline V gene data show CDR1 as SQVTM and CDR2 as ANQGSEA. V lost 4 bases to trimming and J lost 7 bases; unmatched junction nucleotides: 14. The CDR3 DNA sequence: TGCAGCGTTGGACGTGGAAGGGACAGGGGGCGTCGAGAGCAGTACTTC. Protein product: CSVGRGRDRGRREQYF.